This T cell receptor beta chain was retrieved from a study of T cells in Graves' hyperthyroidism and ophthalmopathy. General observations from the study: Most expanded thyroid clonotypes above 0.001 recurred in blood.

As concerns this clonotype: The antigen remains undetermined.

Diagnosis of hyperthyroidism was new in patients aged 18 to 65, and its duration was under 2 months. The CDR3 sequence is 18 residues long. With 3 bases removed from V and 0 bases from J, the gap between germline ends came to 21 bases. Amplified regions were TCR beta CDR3 sequences from RNA transcripts. Primed by the HTBI set, a first-round RT-PCR was run on the TCR CDR3. Using its own MiXCR run on the multiplex PCR reads, TCRdb lists one record per CDR3 protein. The table includes about 770,000 distinct CDR3 sequences, over 15% detected once. The chain has TRBV12-3 or TRBV12-4 and TRBJ2-7, with D possibly called TRBD1 or TRBD2 (5 bases each). This TCR was recovered from a woman aged 45-65 years with Graves' hyperthyroidism that later progressed to Graves' ophthalmopathy. Specimen: blood. CDR3 nucleotides: TGTGCCAGCAGTTTCGGGCCCTACGGGACCAGGTCCTCCTACGAGCAGTACTTC. This encodes CASSFGPYGTRSSYEQYF.